Listed here are 3 T cell receptor beta chains from one sample, sequenced in a study of T cell repertoires in cytomegalovirus infection. No cognate antigen is known for these TCRs. TCRdb re-called the reads with MiXCR, one entry per CDR3 protein. Seen here are roughly 45,000 distinct CDR3 sequences, 20% to 25% observed once, and the top ten hold 15% to 20%. The sequenced sample was PBMCs, sequenced either directly or after in vitro stimulation (not recorded which). The receptors come from a human donor in good health (CMV status not recorded). Some clones in this sample may be carry-over from other donors' samples.

The chain carries TRBV5-1 and TRBJ2-5, with D perhaps TRBD1 (5 bases). This CDR3 is built from 16 residues. Germline lookup yields CDR1 SGHRS and CDR2 YFSETQ. V was shortened by 0 bases and J by 2 bases, with 14 bases between the two germline ends. The CDR3 nucleotides read TGCGCCAGCAGCTTGGACAGGTCTCTAAGTCAAGAGACCCAGTACTTC. Translating gives CASSLDRSLSQETQYF.

On this clonotype itself: The germline gene is not matched at one end of the junction; a read error may be the cause. The V and J genes are TRBV18 and TRBJ2-7; TRBD1 matches at 7 bases. Germline values: CDR1 KGHSH, CDR2 LQKENI. This CDR3 comprises 15 residues. Here the CDR3 DNA reads TGTGTCAGCTCACCGATGAAGACAGGGTCCTACGAGCAGTACTTC. This gives the protein CVSSPMKTGSYEQYF.

The V and J genes are TRBV10-3 and TRBJ2-7; no definite D call. V was trimmed by 4 bases and J by 0 bases, leaving 13 bases between them. The CDR3 covers 15 residues. Germline V lookup: CDR1 ENHRY, CDR2 SYGVKD. The CDR3 reads CAISGTASSSYEQYF. The CDR3 DNA is TGTGCCATCAGTGGAACAGCCTCCAGCTCCTACGAGCAGTACTTC.